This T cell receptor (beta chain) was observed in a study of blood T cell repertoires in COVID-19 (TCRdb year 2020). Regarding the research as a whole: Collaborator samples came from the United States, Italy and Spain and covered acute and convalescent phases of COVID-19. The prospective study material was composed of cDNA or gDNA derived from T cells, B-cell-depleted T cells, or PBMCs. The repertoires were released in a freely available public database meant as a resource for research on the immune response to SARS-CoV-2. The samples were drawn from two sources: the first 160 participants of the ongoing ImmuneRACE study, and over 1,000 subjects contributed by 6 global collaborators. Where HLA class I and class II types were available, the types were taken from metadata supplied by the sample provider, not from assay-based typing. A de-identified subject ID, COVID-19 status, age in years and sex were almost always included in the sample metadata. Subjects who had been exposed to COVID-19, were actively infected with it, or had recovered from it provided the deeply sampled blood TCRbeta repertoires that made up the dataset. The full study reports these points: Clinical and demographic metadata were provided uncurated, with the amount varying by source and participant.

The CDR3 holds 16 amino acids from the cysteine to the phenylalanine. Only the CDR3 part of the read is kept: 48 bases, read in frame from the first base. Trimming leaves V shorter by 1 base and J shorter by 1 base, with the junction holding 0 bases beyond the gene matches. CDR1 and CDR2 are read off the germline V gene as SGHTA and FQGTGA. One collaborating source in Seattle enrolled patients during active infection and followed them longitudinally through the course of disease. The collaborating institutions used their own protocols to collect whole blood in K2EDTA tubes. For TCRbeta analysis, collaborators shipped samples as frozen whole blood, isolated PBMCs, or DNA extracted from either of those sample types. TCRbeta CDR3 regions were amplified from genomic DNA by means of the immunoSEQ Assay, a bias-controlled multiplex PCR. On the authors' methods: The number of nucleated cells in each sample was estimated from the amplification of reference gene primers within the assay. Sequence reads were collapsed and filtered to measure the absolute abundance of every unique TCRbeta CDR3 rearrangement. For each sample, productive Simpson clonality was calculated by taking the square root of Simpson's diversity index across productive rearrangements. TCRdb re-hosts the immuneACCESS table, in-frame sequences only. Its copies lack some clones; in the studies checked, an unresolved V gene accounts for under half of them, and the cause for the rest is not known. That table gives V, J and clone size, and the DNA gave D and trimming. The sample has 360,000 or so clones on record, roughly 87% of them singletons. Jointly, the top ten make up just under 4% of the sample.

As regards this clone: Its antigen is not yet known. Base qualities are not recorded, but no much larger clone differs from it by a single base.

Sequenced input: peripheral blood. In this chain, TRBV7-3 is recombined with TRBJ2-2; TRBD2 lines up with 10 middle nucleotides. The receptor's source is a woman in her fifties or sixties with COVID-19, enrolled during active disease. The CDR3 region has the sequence CASSLIAGGNTGELFF. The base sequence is TGTGCCAGCAGCTTAATAGCGGGGGGGAACACCGGGGAGCTGTTTTTT. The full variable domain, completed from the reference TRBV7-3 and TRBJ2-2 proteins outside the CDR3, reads GAGVSQTPSNKVTEKGKYVELRCDPISGHTALYWYRQSLGQGPEFLIYFQGTGAADDSGLPNDRFFAVRPEGSVSTLKIQRTERGDSAVYLCASSLIAGGNTGELFFGEGSRLTVL.